Below are 4 T cell receptor beta chains sequenced from a single sample in a study of monozygotic twins with inflammatory bowel disease. TCRdb re-called the 5' RACE reads and catalogs CDR3 proteins one per entry, DNA excluded. The sample table sets out around 200,000 distinct CDR3 sequences. Sequencing was carried out using blood. The receptors originated from a human donor with ulcerative colitis or Crohn's disease, or a healthy co-twin of an affected twin (not recorded which).

The chain employs TRBV7-9 and TRBJ2-7. Per germline, CDR1 SEHNR and CDR2 FQNEAQ (reference sequence). The CDR3 has 13 amino acids. CDR3 residues: CASSLVGPGEQYF.

This rearrangement joins TRBV5-1 to TRBJ1-1. The germline V gene has CDR1 SGHRS and CDR2 YFSETQ. There are 13 residues in the CDR3. The CDR3 sequence is CASSLDGSGKAFF.

The chain has TRBV5-1 and TRBJ1-1. Germline V gives CDR1 SGHRS, CDR2 YFSETQ. There are 15 residues in the CDR3. This CDR3 is CASSLNPSQNTEAFF. The whole variable domain, remainder taken from reference TRBV5-1 and TRBJ1-1, is KAGVTQTPRYLIKTRGQQVTLSCSPISGHRSVSWYQQTPGQGLQFLFEYFSETQRNKGNFPGRFSGRQFSNSRSEMNVSTLELGDSALYLCASSLNPSQNTEAFFGQGTRLTVV.

The rearrangement uses TRBV5-6 and TRBJ2-5; absent DNA, TCRdb's TRBD2 call cannot be checked. CDR1 is SGHDT, CDR2 YYEEEE, per germline. The CDR3 loop spans 15 amino acids. The CDR3 loop is CASSFRTSNQETQYF.